What follows is one T cell receptor (beta chain) and its context. What it recognizes is unknown. Per germline, CDR1 SGHNT and CDR2 YENEEA. Between the trimmed V and J ends, which lost 3 bases and 2 bases, there was a span of 8 bases. The length of the CDR3 is 13 residues. The source of the sample is a study of cytomegalovirus exposure and HLA in healthy donors. Study-level findings and limits: CMV antigen specificity of a few CMV-associated chains was confirmed in vitro. Available immune exposure information was restricted to CMV serostatus only. Analysis performed later found 16,951 TCR beta sequences associated with HLA alleles at 0.05 false discovery rate. Rarity held for most TCR sequences, but there were some public TCRs that occurred in many donors.

The PCR contained 60 Vbeta and 13 Jbeta primers. Profiling relied on immunoSEQ multiplex PCR, and the TCRdb table lists in-frame clones only, not all of them. The sample yields more than 85,000 clones, approximately 72% seen once. The sequencing sample was made of PBMCs. The J gene is TRBJ2-7, the V gene TRBV11-3; D gene ambiguous. The clonotype originates from a man aged 25 to 40 in good health and CMV-seronegative. CDR3 bases: TGTGCCAGCAGCTTCTCCGGAGCCTACGAGCAGTACTTC. It encodes CASSFSGAYEQYF. Combining the CDR3 with reference TRBV11-3 and TRBJ2-7 gives the whole variable domain EAGVVQSPRYKIIEKKQPVAFWCNPISGHNTLYWYLQNLGQGPELLIRYENEEAVDDSQLPKDRFSAERLKGVDSTLKIQPAELGDSAVYLCASSFSGAYEQYFGPGTRLTVT.